The 23 T cell receptor beta chains below were found in one sample sequenced in a study of T cells in women clearing cervical HPV infection. Profiled with immunoSEQ multiplex PCR; TCRdb holds only in-frame clones, not every one. The sample table includes 20,000 to 25,000 clones. Sequenced input: blood buffy coat. These receptors came from a woman aged 18 to 75 with a cervical HPV16 infection that either progressed to CIN3+ or cleared (not recorded which).

The CDR3 protein is CASSLASPGNEQFF. CDR3 bases read: TGCGCCAGCAGCTTGGCCTCTCCGGGCAATGAG. V gene TRBV5-1 combines with J gene TRBJ2-1; D gene ambiguous. Sequencing ends 3 residues short of the CDR3 end; the germline J gene provides the rest. The germline V gene has CDR1 SGHRS and CDR2 YFSETQ. V was shortened by 0 bases and J by 6 bases, with 10 bases between the two germline ends. The CDR3 runs 14 residues. Filled out from reference TRBV5-1 and TRBJ2-1, the complete variable domain reads KAGVTQTPRYLIKTRGQQVTLSCSPISGHRSVSWYQQTPGQGLQFLFEYFSETQRNKGNFPGRFSGRQFSNSRSEMNVSTLELGDSALYLCASSLASPGNEQFFGPGTRLTVL.

Note on this clone: The read terminates 3 residues ahead of where the CDR3 ends, so the germline J gene completes it. The chain links TRBV10-3 to TRBJ2-3, with 10 bases aligning to TRBD2. The CDR3 is made up of 14 amino acids. Germline CDR1 ENHRY, CDR2 SYGVKD. After removal of 5 bases from V and 3 bases from J, the junction contained 2 bases not matched to a gene. The CDR3: CAISLAGETDTQYF. The CDR3 DNA, read in part, is TGTGCCATCAGTCTAGCGGGAGAAACAGATACG.

In regard to this clone: Read coverage stops 3 residues before the CDR3 terminus; the germline J gene supplies the remainder. V gene TRBV6-2 or TRBV6-3 combines with J gene TRBJ1-2; 12 bases are shared with TRBD1. The CDR3 length is 16 residues. Trimming at V came to 5 bases and at J to 5 bases, leaving 9 bases not matched to a gene. Germline V gives CDR1 MNHEY, CDR2 SVGEGT. The chain's CDR3 is CASSPLRDRGRYGYTF. The CDR3 bases that were read are TGTGCCAGCAGTCCTTTACGGGACAGGGGGCGTTATGGC.

A remark on this clone: The read stops 3 residues short of the end of the CDR3; the missing end is completed from the germline J gene. The chain couples TRBV5-4 to TRBJ1-2, with 9 nucleotides matching TRBD1. Looked up from germline, CDR1 is SGHNT and CDR2 is YYREEE (reference sequence). The CDR3 extends over 16 amino acids. The V segment lost 3 bases and the J segment 2 bases; nucleotides outside the gene matches: 8. CDR3 bases read: TGTGCCAGCAGCTCCCCTGGACAGGGGACCAACTATGGC. Translated: CASSSPGQGTNYG. The whole CDR3 protein reads CASSSPGQGTNYGYTF.

About this clone itself: With the read ending 3 residues before the CDR3 end, the germline J gene is used to fill in that end. The V call is TRBV20-1, the J call TRBJ2-1; 9 bases match TRBD2. Germline CDR1 and CDR2: DFQATT and SNEGSKA (reference sequence). V shed 2 bases, J shed 3 bases, and the junction held 11 bases outside the gene matches. The CDR3 sequence is 17 residues long. The chain's CDR3 is CSARPIVNSGSYNEQFF. The DNA read from the CDR3 is TGCAGTGCTAGACCGATCGTTAATAGCGGGAGCTACAATGAG.

As concerns this clone: The read is 3 residues too short to cover the CDR3 end, so that end is filled in from the germline J gene. V and J are TRBV7-2 and TRBJ2-5; D might be TRBD2 (6 bases). The germline V and J ends were trimmed by 6 bases and 4 bases, with 15 bases remaining between them. Germline assignment: CDR1 SGHTA and CDR2 FQGNSA. CDR3 length equals 14 residues. The DNA read from the CDR3 is TGTGCCAGCAGTCCCCACGCCGGGGGAGAGACC. It translates to CASSPHAGGET. The CDR3, in full, reads CASSPHAGGETQYF.

For this clone: Coverage ceases 3 residues before the CDR3 finishes, and the germline J gene fills in the end. This rearrangement joins TRBV30 to TRBJ1-3, with D uncertain. This CDR3 spans 14 amino acids. The V end lost 0 bases, the J end lost 4 bases, and 10 bases lay between the germline ends. CDR1 and CDR2 from the germline V gene are GTSNPN and SVGIG (reference sequence). CDR3 residues: CAWSVLNKGNTIYF. Incomplete CDR3 DNA: TGTGCCTGGAGTGTACTGAATAAGGGAAACACC.

As concerns this clone: The read ends 3 residues early relative to the CDR3; the germline J gene fills the gap. This rearrangement joins TRBV18 to TRBJ1-2; D gene unclear. CDR3 size: 14 residues. Germline V gene sequence: CDR1 KGHSH, CDR2 LQKENI. CDR3 DNA, as far as it was read: TGTGCCAGCTATAGCGGGAGCTCCTACAATGAC. Translation: CASYSGSSYND. The complete CDR3 sequence is CASYSGSSYNDYTF.

This clone is classed as medium-sized (0.01 to 0.1%) by frequency. The CDR3 end lies 3 residues beyond the end of the read and is filled in from the germline J gene. The genes are TRBV11-3 and TRBJ2-6; D gene ambiguous. CDR3 length: 11 amino acids. Per germline, CDR1 SGHNT and CDR2 YENEEA. The covered CDR3 bases are TGTGCCAGCAGCTCCGGCGGAGTC. Amino acid sequence: CASSSGGV. In full, the CDR3 is CASSSGGVLTF.

In the case of this clone: The read falls 3 residues short of the CDR3 end, and the missing part is taken from the germline J gene. The chain links TRBV19 to TRBJ1-1; 7 bases are shared with TRBD1. J gave up 0 bases and V 4 bases, and 5 bases lay outside the gene matches. The CDR3 covers 15 residues. In germline, CDR1 is LNHDA, CDR2 SQIVND (reference sequence). The CDR3 region is CASSNQGGMNTEAFF. The CDR3 bases that were read are TGTGCCAGTAGTAATCAAGGGGGCATGAACACTGAA.

For this clone: The CDR3 extends 3 residues past the end of the read, so its final part is completed from the germline J gene. This chain uses TRBV4-2 with TRBJ2-7; 7 nucleotides line up with TRBD2. CDR1 and CDR2 from the germline V gene are LGHNA and YNFKEQ. The V gene end was trimmed by 0 bases and the J gene end by 2 bases; junction bases not matched to a gene: 13. CDR3 length equals 18 residues. CDR3 amino acids: CASSQDIALGLRTYEQYF. The covered CDR3 bases are TGTGCCAGCAGCCAAGATATTGCATTGGGACTACGCACCTACGAG.

Remarks on this clone: The DNA ends 3 residues before the CDR3 does, and the rest of the CDR3 is filled in from the germline J gene. V and J are TRBV7-2 and TRBJ1-3, with a tentative D call TRBD1 (5 bases). There are 14 residues in the CDR3. Trimming stripped 4 bases from V and 4 bases from J, with 11 bases between. Germline lookup yields CDR1 SGHTA and CDR2 FQGNSA. CDR3 bases read: TGTGCCAGCAGCTCGGACATAAGCGGAAACACC. This codes for CASSSDISGNT. The whole CDR3 sequence reads CASSSDISGNTIYF.

Concerning this clone itself: The read stops 3 residues short of the end of the CDR3; the missing end is completed from the germline J gene. The chain uses TRBV10-3 and TRBJ1-1; weak D call: TRBD1 (5 bases). The ends were cut back, 5 bases at V and 3 bases at J, with 10 bases in the middle. The CDR3 extends over 13 amino acids. Germline loops: CDR1 ENHRY, CDR2 SYGVKD. This CDR3 is CAISLQGDTEAFF. The CDR3 bases that were read are TGTGCCATCAGTCTTCAGGGTGACACTGAA.

For this clone: Coverage ceases 3 residues before the CDR3 finishes, and the germline J gene fills in the end. The V call is TRBV30, the J call TRBJ1-1; a weak D match, TRBD1 (5 bases). Germline V gene sequence: CDR1 GTSNPN, CDR2 SVGIG (reference sequence). Trimming took 5 bases from V and 4 from J, leaving 14 bases between them. The CDR3 is 13 residues long. The sequenced CDR3 bases are TGTGCCTGGGCAGGGCGAAGGGCCACTGAA. It yields the protein CAWAGRRATE. The complete CDR3 sequence is CAWAGRRATEAFF.

As concerns this clone: The sequence runs out 3 residues before the end of the CDR3; the remainder is reconstructed from the germline J gene. This rearrangement joins TRBV7-9 to TRBJ2-4; 12 bases align to TRBD1. The CDR3 covers 15 residues. Germline assignment: CDR1 SEHNR and CDR2 FQNEAQ (reference sequence). The CDR3 DNA, read in part, is TGTGCCAGCAGCTTCGGGACAGGGGGCGATGAGGGT. It encodes CASSFGTGGDEG. From start to end, the CDR3 is CASSFGTGGDEGQYF.

On this clone itself: The read terminates 3 residues before the CDR3 end, so the remaining end is supplied by the germline J gene. V usage is TRBV28 and J usage is TRBJ1-2, with 9 nucleotides matching TRBD1. The CDR3 is 14 residues long. Germline V lookup: CDR1 MDHEN, CDR2 SYDVKM. The sequenced part of the CDR3 DNA is TGTGCCAGCAGTTTGGGGACAGGGACGGGAGGC. Translated: CASSLGTGTGG. The whole CDR3 is CASSLGTGTGGYTF.

Remarks on this clone: Coverage ceases 3 residues before the CDR3 finishes, and the germline J gene fills in the end. This chain links TRBV19 with TRBJ2-3; 7 bases are shared with TRBD2. The CDR3 loop spans 15 amino acids. V gave up 3 bases and J gave up 2 bases; unmatched junction bases: 5. The germline CDR1 and CDR2 sequences are LNHDA and SQIVND (reference sequence). The CDR3 region is CASSMASGITDTQYF. The part of the CDR3 DNA that was read is TGTGCCAGTAGTATGGCCAGCGGGATCACAGATACG.

Concerning this clone itself: Read data end 3 residues before the CDR3 end; the end is taken from the germline J gene. J is TRBJ1-1 and V is TRBV19, with TRBD1 as a possible D gene (6 bases). Germline V gene data show CDR1 as LNHDA and CDR2 as SQIVND (reference sequence). This CDR3 is built from 17 residues. V dropped 1 base and J dropped 1 base, with 16 bases sitting between them. The DNA read from the CDR3 is TGTGCCAGTAGTATAGGGATAAGAAGAGGGGGGAACACTGAA. This encodes CASSIGIRRGGNTE. The entire CDR3 protein reads CASSIGIRRGGNTEAFF.

On this clone itself: Read sequence stops 3 residues before the CDR3 end, and the germline J gene provides the missing end. The V call is TRBV30, the J call TRBJ1-3, with 8 bases lining up with TRBD1. The trim removed 5 bases at V and 8 bases at J, leaving 8 bases unmatched. Germline assignment: CDR1 GTSNPN and CDR2 SVGIG (reference sequence). This CDR3 region has 13 residues. The DNA read from the CDR3 is TGTGCCTGGGTCCGCAGGGGGCAAGACACC. Amino acid sequence: CAWVRRGQDT. The full CDR3 reads CAWVRRGQDTIYF.

About this clone: The read terminates 3 residues before the CDR3 end, so the remaining end is supplied by the germline J gene. The chain recombines TRBV5-1 with TRBJ2-7; possible D gene TRBD1, 6 bases. CDR3 size: 14 residues. Germline CDR1 SGHRS, CDR2 YFSETQ. V lost 2 bases to trimming and J lost 6 bases, with 15 bases between them. The CDR3 DNA, read in part, is TGCGCCAGCAGCTTCTCGGGACAACCGGGCGAG. Its protein product is CASSFSGQPGE. In full, the CDR3 reads CASSFSGQPGEQYF.

Points on this clone: The CDR3 end is not reached by the read, which stops 3 residues before it; the germline J gene fills it in. V is TRBV23-1 and J is TRBJ2-6, with 7 bases that match TRBD1. TRBV23-1 is an open reading frame whose function is uncertain. V trimming: 0 bases; J trimming: 3 bases; junction bases outside the gene matches: 8. CDR3 length: 18 residues. The DNA read from the CDR3 is TGCGCCAGCAGTCAATCGAGGAGACAGGGCGGTGGGGCCAACGTC. As protein: CASSQSRRQGGGANV. The entire CDR3 sequence reads CASSQSRRQGGGANVLTF.

CDR3 amino acids: CASSYEFGLYGYTF. The covered CDR3 bases are TGTGCCAGCAGTTACGAATTTGGACTTTATGGC. The J gene is TRBJ1-2, the V gene TRBV6-2 or TRBV6-3; no definite D call. The read ends 3 residues early relative to the CDR3; the germline J gene fills the gap. V lost 2 bases to trimming and J lost 5 bases, with 12 bases between them. Germline V CDR1 and CDR2: MNHEY, SVGEGT. CDR3 length equals 14 residues.

About this clone itself: The sequence runs out 3 residues before the end of the CDR3; the remainder is reconstructed from the germline J gene. The chain carries TRBV19 and TRBJ2-5; D is uncertain. Germline CDR1 is LNHDA and CDR2 is SQIVND (reference sequence). V was pared by 1 base and J by 5 bases, with 8 bases between. The CDR3 runs 13 residues. CDR3 region: CASSIVARETQYF. The CDR3 DNA, read in part, is TGTGCCAGTAGTATAGTAGCACGGGAGACC.